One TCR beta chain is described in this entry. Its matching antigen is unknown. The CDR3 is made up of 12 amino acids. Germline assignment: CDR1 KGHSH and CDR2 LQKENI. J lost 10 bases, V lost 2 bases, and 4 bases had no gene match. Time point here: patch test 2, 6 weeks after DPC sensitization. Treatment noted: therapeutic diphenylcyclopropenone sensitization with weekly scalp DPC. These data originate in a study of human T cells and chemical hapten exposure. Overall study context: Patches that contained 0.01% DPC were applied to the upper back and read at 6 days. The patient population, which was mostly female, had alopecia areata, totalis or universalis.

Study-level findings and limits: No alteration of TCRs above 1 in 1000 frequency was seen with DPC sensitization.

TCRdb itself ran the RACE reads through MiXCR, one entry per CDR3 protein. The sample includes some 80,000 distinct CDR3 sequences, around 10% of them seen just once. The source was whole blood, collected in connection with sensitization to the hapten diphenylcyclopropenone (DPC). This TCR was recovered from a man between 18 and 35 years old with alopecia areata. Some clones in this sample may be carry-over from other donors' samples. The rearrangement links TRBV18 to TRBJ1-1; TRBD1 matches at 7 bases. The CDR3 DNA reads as TGTGCCAGCTCACCAGGACAGGCAGGAGCTTTCTTT. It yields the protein CASSPGQAGAFF.